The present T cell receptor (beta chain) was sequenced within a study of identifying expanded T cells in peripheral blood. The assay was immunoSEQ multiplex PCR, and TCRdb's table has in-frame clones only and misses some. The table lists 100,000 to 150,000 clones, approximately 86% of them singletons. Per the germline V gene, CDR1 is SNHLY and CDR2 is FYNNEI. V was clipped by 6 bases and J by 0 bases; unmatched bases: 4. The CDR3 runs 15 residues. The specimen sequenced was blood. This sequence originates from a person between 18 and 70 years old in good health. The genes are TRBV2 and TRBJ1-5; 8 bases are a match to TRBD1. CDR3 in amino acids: CASRPGGLSNQPQHF. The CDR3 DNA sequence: TGTGCCAGCAGGCCAGGGGGCCTTAGCAATCAGCCCCAGCATTTT. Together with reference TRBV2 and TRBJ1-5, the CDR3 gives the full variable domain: EPEVTQTPSHQVTQMGQEVILRCVPISNHLYFYWYRQILGQKVEFLVSFYNNEISEKSEIFDDQFSVERPDGSNFTLKIRSTKLEDSAMYFCASRPGGLSNQPQHFGDGTRLSIL.